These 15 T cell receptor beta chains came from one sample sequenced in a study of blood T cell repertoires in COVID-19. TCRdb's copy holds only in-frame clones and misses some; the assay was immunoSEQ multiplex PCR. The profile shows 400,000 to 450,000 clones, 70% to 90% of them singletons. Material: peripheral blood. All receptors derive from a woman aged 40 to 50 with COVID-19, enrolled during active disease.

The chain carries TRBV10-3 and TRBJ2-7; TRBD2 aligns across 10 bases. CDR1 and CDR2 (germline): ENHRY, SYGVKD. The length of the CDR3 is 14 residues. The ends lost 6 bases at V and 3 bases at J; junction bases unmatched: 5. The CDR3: CAISFGLAVYEQYF. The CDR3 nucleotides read TGTGCCATCAGCTTCGGACTAGCGGTCTACGAGCAGTACTTC.

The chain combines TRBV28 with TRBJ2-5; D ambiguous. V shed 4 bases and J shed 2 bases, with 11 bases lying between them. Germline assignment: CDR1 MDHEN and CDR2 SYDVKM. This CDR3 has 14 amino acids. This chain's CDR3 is CASSSPFVQETQYF. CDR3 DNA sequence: TGTGCCAGCAGTTCCCCCTTTGTTCAAGAGACCCAGTACTTC.

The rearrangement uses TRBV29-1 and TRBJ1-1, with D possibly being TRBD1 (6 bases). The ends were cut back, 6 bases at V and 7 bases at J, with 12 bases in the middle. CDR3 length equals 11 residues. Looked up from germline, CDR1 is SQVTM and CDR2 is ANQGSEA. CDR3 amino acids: CSVGTGREAFF. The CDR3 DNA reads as TGCAGCGTGGGAACAGGGCGTGAAGCTTTCTTT.

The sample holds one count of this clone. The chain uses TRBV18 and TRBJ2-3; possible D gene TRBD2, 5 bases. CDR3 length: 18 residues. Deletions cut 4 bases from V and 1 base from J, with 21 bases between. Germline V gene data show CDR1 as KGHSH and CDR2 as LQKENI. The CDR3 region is CASSRTGSSGRGTDTQYF. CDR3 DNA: TGTGCCAGCTCACGGACCGGCTCCAGCGGCCGTGGCACAGATACGCAGTATTTT.

The CDR3 reads CASSQDRTGSSPLHF. CDR3 nucleotides: TGCGCCAGCAGCCAAGATAGGACAGGATCTTCACCCCTCCACTTT. The genes are TRBV4-3 and TRBJ1-6; TRBD1 agrees at 7 bases. Germline loops: CDR1 LGHNA, CDR2 YSLEER. V trimming: 0 bases; J trimming: 9 bases; junction bases outside the gene matches: 5. This CDR3 is 15 amino acids long.

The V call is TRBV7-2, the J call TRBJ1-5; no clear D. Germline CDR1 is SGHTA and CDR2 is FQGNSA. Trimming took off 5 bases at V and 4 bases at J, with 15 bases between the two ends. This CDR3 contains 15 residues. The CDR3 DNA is TGTGCCAGCAGCCCAAGGACGGGGTGGAATCAGCCCCAGCATTTT. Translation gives CASSPRTGWNQPQHF. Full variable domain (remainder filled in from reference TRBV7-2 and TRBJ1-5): GAGVSQSPSNKVTEKGKDVELRCDPISGHTALYWYRQSLGQGLEFLIYFQGNSAPDKSGLPSDRFSAERTGGSVSTLTIQRTQQEDSAVYLCASSPRTGWNQPQHFGDGTRLSIL.

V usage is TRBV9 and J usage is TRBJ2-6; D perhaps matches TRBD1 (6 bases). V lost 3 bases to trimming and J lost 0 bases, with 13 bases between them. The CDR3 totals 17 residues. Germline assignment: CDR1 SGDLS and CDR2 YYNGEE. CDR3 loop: CASSAGHKSSGANVLTF. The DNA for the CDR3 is TGTGCCAGCAGCGCGGGACACAAAAGCTCTGGGGCCAACGTCCTGACTTTC. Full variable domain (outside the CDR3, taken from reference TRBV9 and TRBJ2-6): DSGVTQTPKHLITATGQRVTLRCSPRSGDLSVYWYQQSLDQGLQFLIQYYNGEERAKGNILERFSAQQFPDLHSELNLSSLELGDSALYFCASSAGHKSSGANVLTFGAGSRLTVL.

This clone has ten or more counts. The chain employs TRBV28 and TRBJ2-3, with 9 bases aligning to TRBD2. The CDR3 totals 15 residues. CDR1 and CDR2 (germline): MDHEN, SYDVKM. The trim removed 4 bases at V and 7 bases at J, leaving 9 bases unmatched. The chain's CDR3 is CASSSLAGGPNTQYF. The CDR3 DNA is TGTGCCAGCAGTTCTCTGGCGGGGGGGCCAAATACGCAGTATTTT.

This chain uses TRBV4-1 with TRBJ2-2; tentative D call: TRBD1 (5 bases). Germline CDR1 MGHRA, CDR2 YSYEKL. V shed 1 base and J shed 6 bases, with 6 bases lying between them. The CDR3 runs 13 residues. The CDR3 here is CASSQVGAGELFF. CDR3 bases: TGCGCCAGCAGCCAAGTAGGGGCCGGGGAGCTGTTTTTT.

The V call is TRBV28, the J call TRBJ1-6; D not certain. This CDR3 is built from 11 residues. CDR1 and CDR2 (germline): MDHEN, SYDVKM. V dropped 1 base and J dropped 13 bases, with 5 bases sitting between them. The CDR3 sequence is CASSLSSPLHF. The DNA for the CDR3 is TGTGCCAGCAGTTTATCAAGCCCCCTCCACTTT.

CDR3 region: CASSITKQGSSYTF. CDR3 sequence (DNA): TGTGCCAGTAGTATAACGAAACAGGGTAGTAGCTACACCTTC. The chain employs TRBV19 and TRBJ1-2, with TRBD1 as a possible D gene (6 bases). This CDR3 contains 14 residues. The germline CDR1 and CDR2 sequences are LNHDA and SQIVND (reference sequence). Trimming took 2 bases from V and 9 from J, leaving 16 bases between them.

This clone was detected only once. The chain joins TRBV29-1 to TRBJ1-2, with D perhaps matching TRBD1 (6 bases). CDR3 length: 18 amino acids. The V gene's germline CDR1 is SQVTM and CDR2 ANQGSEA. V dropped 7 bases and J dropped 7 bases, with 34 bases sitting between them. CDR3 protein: CSAGGQGRGLPEAGGYTF. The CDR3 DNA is TGCAGCGCCGGGGGGCAGGGAAGAGGACTACCGGAGGCGGGTGGCTACACCTTC. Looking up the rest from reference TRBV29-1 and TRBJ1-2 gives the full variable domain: SAVISQKPSRDICQRGTSLTIQCQVDSQVTMMFWYRQQPGQSLTLIATANQGSEATYESGFVIDKFPISRPNLTFSTLTVSNMSPEDSSIYLCSAGGQGRGLPEAGGYTFGSGTRLTVV.

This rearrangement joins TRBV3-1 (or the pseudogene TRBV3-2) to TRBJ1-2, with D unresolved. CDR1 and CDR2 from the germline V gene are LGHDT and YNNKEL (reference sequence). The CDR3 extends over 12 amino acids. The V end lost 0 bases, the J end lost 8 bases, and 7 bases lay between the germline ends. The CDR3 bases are TGTGCCAGCAGCCAAGATACCCGGGGCTACACCTTC. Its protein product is CASSQDTRGYTF.

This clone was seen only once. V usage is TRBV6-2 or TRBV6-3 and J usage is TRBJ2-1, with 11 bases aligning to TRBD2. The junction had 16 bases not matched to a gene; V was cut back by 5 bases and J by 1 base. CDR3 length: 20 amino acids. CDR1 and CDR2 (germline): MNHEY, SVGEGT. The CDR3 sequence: CASSRGGTSGLLRSYNEQFF. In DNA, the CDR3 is TGTGCCAGCAGTCGGGGGGGGACTAGCGGACTCCTCCGGTCCTACAATGAGCAGTTCTTC.

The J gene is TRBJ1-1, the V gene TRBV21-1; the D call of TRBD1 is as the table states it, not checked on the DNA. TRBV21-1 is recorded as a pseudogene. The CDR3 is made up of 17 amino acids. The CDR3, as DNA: TGTGCCAGCAGCAAGGCGGTCGTTCGTAGGGGGCTCACTGAAGCTTTCTTT. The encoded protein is CASSKAVVRRGLTEAFF.